Below are 20 T cell receptor beta chains sequenced from a single sample in a study of cytomegalovirus exposure and HLA in healthy donors. Profiled with immunoSEQ multiplex PCR; TCRdb holds only in-frame clones, not every one. The table lists 100,000 to 150,000 clones, 95% to 96% of them singletons. The specimen was PBMCs. The receptor set was obtained from a man in his late teens or twenties in good health and CMV-seronegative.

This clone was picked up one time. V usage is TRBV7-2 and J usage is TRBJ1-1; D is perhaps TRBD1 (5 bases). This CDR3 is 16 amino acids long. Looked up from germline, CDR1 is SGHTA and CDR2 is FQGNSA. V was cut by 2 bases and J by 5 bases, with 18 bases left in between. The CDR3 spells CASSLQHTGARTEAFF. CDR3 DNA: TGTGCCAGCAGCTTACAACATACAGGAGCGAGAACTGAAGCTTTCTTT.

V usage is TRBV28 and J usage is TRBJ2-7; TRBD2 is a possible D gene (6 bases). The CDR3 contains 14 residues. Per germline, CDR1 MDHEN and CDR2 SYDVKM. V was clipped by 6 bases and J by 7 bases, with 19 bases between them. The chain's CDR3 is CASRRGTEYVEQYF. In nucleotides, the CDR3 is TGTGCCAGCAGACGCGGGACCGAATATGTGGAGCAGTACTTC. Full variable domain (missing parts from reference TRBV28 and TRBJ2-7): DVKVTQSSRYLVKRTGEKVFLECVQDMDHENMFWYRQDPGLGLRLIYFSYDVKMKEKGDIPEGYSVSREKKERFSLILESASTNQTSMYLCASRRGTEYVEQYFGPGTRLTVT.

The chain employs TRBV30 and TRBJ2-2; 8 positions match TRBD2. V lost 4 bases, J lost 5 bases, and 6 bases stayed unmatched. The germline V gene has CDR1 GTSNPN and CDR2 SVGIG (reference sequence). The CDR3 has 14 residues. The CDR3 sequence: CAWTGTSITGELFF. In DNA, the CDR3 is TGTGCCTGGACCGGGACTAGTATAACCGGGGAGCTGTTTTTT.

V and J are TRBV2 and TRBJ2-2; TRBD1 matches 9 bases. J gave up 8 bases and V 1 base, and 2 bases lay outside the gene matches. Germline CDR1 is SNHLY and CDR2 is FYNNEI. The CDR3 consists of 14 residues. Here the CDR3 DNA reads TGTGCCAGCAGTGAAGGGGACAGGGAGGGGGAGCTGTTTTTT. It yields the protein CASSEGDREGELFF.

The chain has TRBV2 and TRBJ2-3; possible D gene TRBD2, 6 bases. The CDR3 runs to 17 residues. Germline V gives CDR1 SNHLY, CDR2 FYNNEI. Trimming took 6 bases from V and 1 from J, leaving 20 bases between them. The CDR3 sequence is CASSERREIGGTDTQYF. Written as DNA, the CDR3 is TGTGCCAGCAGCGAACGACGGGAGATTGGTGGCACAGATACGCAGTATTTT.

The chain joins TRBV30 to TRBJ2-3; 10 nucleotides align to TRBD2. Per germline, CDR1 GTSNPN and CDR2 SVGIG (reference sequence). J lost 4 bases, V lost 3 bases, and 4 bases had no gene match. The CDR3 is 14 amino acids. The CDR3 protein is CAWSSGRAADTQYF. CDR3 coding DNA: TGTGCCTGGAGCAGCGGGAGGGCCGCAGATACGCAGTATTTT. Using reference TRBV30 and TRBJ2-3 for the parts outside the CDR3, the full variable domain is SQTIHQWPATLVQPVGSPLSLECTVEGTSNPNLYWYRQAAGRGLQLLFYSVGIGQISSEVPQNLSASRPQDRQFILSSKKLLLSDSGFYLCAWSSGRAADTQYFGPGTRLTVL.

The gene calls are TRBV27 and TRBJ1-1, with D perhaps TRBD1 (6 bases). The CDR3 contains 13 residues. V was shortened by 4 bases and J by 5 bases, with 11 bases between the two germline ends. Germline loops: CDR1 MNHEY, CDR2 SMNVEV (reference sequence). CDR3 loop: CASSWARGTEAFF. In nucleotides, the CDR3 is TGTGCCAGCAGTTGGGCCAGGGGAACTGAAGCTTTCTTT.

This chain uses TRBV7-8 with TRBJ1-2; 7 positions agree with TRBD1. Germline lookup yields CDR1 SGHVS and CDR2 FQNEAQ. The V gene end was trimmed by 6 bases and the J gene end by 6 bases; junction bases not matched to a gene: 16. This CDR3 region has 16 residues. The CDR3 loop reads CASSRRDREMLDGYTF. The CDR3 coding sequence is TGTGCCAGCAGTCGGAGAGACAGGGAAATGTTGGATGGCTACACCTTC.

The chain combines TRBV10-2 with TRBJ1-4; D gene uncertain. The CDR3 runs to 13 residues. Germline-derived CDR1 and CDR2 are WSHSY and SAAADI. The V gene lost 7 bases and the J gene lost 12 bases, with 18 bases spanning the gap. CDR3 protein: CASTTEGRRELFF. CDR3 sequence (DNA): TGCGCCAGCACAACGGAGGGAAGGAGGGAACTGTTTTTT.

The chain's CDR3 is CASSQGTEAFF. In nucleotides, the CDR3 is TGTGCCAGCAGCCAGGGAACTGAAGCTTTCTTT. This sequence joins TRBV2 and TRBJ1-1; tentatively, D is TRBD1 (5 bases). From germline, CDR1 is SNHLY and CDR2 FYNNEI. V shed 6 bases and J shed 5 bases, with 7 bases lying between them. The CDR3 is 11 residues long.

The genes are TRBV21-1 and TRBJ2-7; the table's D call of TRBD1 was not tested on the DNA. TRBV21-1 is given as a pseudogene. The CDR3 totals 15 residues. CDR3 region: CASSKATGVSYEQYF. Here the CDR3 DNA reads TGTGCCAGCAGCAAAGCAACAGGGGTGTCCTACGAGCAGTACTTC.

The chain combines TRBV28 with TRBJ1-2; D is unclear. Germline V gene lookup returns CDR1 MDHEN and CDR2 SYDVKM. V lost 5 bases and J lost 1, with 23 bases in between. The CDR3 extends over 18 amino acids. The CDR3 sequence is CASSQARLVLQFNYGYTF. The DNA of the CDR3 is TGTGCCAGCAGTCAAGCTCGACTGGTACTCCAATTTAACTATGGCTACACCTTC.

The chain carries TRBV4-3 and TRBJ2-7; 9 bases match TRBD2. Per the germline V gene, CDR1 is LGHNA and CDR2 is YSLEER. V lost 3 bases to trimming and J lost 4 bases; unmatched junction nucleotides: 7. This CDR3 has 15 amino acids. The CDR3 DNA is TGCGCCAGCAGCCATCATAGCGGGAGTGGGTACGAGCAGTACTTC. Translating it yields CASSHHSGSGYEQYF.

J is TRBJ2-1 and V is TRBV6-4; possible D gene TRBD2, 5 bases. The CDR3 is made up of 15 amino acids. V was clipped by 2 bases and J by 4 bases, with 12 bases between them. Germline CDR1 MRHNA, CDR2 SNTAGT. The CDR3: CASSDGIARYNEQFF. For the CDR3, the DNA is TGTGCCAGCAGTGACGGGATAGCGCGATACAATGAGCAGTTCTTC.

The rearrangement links TRBV5-4 to TRBJ2-2; 11 bases are a match to TRBD2. Germline-derived CDR1 and CDR2 are SGHNT and YYREEE (reference sequence). V lost 1 base and J lost 5; bases outside the gene matches: 10. The CDR3 runs to 18 residues. CDR3 sequence (DNA): TGTGCCAGCAGCTTGCCGGCCTGGGGGACTAGCGGAACCGGGGAGCTGTTTTTT. This sequence encodes CASSLPAWGTSGTGELFF.

This chain's CDR3 is CAWMPRGGRISGYTF. In DNA, the CDR3 is TGTGCCTGGATGCCCAGAGGAGGAAGGATCTCTGGCTACACCTTC. The gene calls are TRBV30 and TRBJ1-2; no firm D call. Germline CDR1 and CDR2: GTSNPN and SVGIG (reference sequence). This CDR3 comprises 15 residues. Trimming shortened V by 4 bases and J by 7 bases, and 22 bases separated the two germline ends.

CDR3 residues: CASSRRELYEQYF. The CDR3 nucleotides are TGTGCCAGCTCGCGACGGGAGTTGTACGAGCAGTACTTC. This sequence joins TRBV11-3 and TRBJ2-7, with a weak D call TRBD2 (6 bases). Germline V CDR1 and CDR2: SGHNT, YENEEA. The V end lost 8 bases, the J end lost 4 bases, and 15 bases lay between the germline ends. This CDR3 is built from 13 residues.

This rearrangement joins TRBV5-1 to TRBJ2-3; TRBD2 aligns across 9 bases. Germline V gene lookup returns CDR1 SGHRS and CDR2 YFSETQ. The trim removed 4 bases at V and 3 bases at J, leaving 6 bases unmatched. CDR3 length: 15 amino acids. The CDR3 region is CASSVAGVGTDTQYF. The DNA of the CDR3 is TGCGCCAGCAGCGTAGCGGGAGTGGGGACAGATACGCAGTATTTT.

The rearrangement links TRBV19 to TRBJ2-5; D gene uncertain. Germline CDR1 is LNHDA and CDR2 is SQIVND (reference sequence). Trimming left V 7 bases short and J 3 bases short, with 12 bases between. CDR3 length equals 13 residues. The CDR3 spells CASTPGKEETQYF. The DNA for the CDR3 is TGTGCCAGTACCCCTGGCAAAGAAGAGACCCAGTACTTC.

V is TRBV13 and J is TRBJ2-5; 7 bases are a match to TRBD1. Germline V gene sequence: CDR1 PRHDT, CDR2 FYEKMQ (reference sequence). V was pared by 5 bases and J by 2 bases, with 5 bases of the junction left unmatched. The length of the CDR3 is 14 residues. Here the CDR3 reads CASSPRDRQETQYF. For the CDR3, the DNA is TGTGCCAGCAGCCCAAGGGACAGACAAGAGACCCAGTACTTC.